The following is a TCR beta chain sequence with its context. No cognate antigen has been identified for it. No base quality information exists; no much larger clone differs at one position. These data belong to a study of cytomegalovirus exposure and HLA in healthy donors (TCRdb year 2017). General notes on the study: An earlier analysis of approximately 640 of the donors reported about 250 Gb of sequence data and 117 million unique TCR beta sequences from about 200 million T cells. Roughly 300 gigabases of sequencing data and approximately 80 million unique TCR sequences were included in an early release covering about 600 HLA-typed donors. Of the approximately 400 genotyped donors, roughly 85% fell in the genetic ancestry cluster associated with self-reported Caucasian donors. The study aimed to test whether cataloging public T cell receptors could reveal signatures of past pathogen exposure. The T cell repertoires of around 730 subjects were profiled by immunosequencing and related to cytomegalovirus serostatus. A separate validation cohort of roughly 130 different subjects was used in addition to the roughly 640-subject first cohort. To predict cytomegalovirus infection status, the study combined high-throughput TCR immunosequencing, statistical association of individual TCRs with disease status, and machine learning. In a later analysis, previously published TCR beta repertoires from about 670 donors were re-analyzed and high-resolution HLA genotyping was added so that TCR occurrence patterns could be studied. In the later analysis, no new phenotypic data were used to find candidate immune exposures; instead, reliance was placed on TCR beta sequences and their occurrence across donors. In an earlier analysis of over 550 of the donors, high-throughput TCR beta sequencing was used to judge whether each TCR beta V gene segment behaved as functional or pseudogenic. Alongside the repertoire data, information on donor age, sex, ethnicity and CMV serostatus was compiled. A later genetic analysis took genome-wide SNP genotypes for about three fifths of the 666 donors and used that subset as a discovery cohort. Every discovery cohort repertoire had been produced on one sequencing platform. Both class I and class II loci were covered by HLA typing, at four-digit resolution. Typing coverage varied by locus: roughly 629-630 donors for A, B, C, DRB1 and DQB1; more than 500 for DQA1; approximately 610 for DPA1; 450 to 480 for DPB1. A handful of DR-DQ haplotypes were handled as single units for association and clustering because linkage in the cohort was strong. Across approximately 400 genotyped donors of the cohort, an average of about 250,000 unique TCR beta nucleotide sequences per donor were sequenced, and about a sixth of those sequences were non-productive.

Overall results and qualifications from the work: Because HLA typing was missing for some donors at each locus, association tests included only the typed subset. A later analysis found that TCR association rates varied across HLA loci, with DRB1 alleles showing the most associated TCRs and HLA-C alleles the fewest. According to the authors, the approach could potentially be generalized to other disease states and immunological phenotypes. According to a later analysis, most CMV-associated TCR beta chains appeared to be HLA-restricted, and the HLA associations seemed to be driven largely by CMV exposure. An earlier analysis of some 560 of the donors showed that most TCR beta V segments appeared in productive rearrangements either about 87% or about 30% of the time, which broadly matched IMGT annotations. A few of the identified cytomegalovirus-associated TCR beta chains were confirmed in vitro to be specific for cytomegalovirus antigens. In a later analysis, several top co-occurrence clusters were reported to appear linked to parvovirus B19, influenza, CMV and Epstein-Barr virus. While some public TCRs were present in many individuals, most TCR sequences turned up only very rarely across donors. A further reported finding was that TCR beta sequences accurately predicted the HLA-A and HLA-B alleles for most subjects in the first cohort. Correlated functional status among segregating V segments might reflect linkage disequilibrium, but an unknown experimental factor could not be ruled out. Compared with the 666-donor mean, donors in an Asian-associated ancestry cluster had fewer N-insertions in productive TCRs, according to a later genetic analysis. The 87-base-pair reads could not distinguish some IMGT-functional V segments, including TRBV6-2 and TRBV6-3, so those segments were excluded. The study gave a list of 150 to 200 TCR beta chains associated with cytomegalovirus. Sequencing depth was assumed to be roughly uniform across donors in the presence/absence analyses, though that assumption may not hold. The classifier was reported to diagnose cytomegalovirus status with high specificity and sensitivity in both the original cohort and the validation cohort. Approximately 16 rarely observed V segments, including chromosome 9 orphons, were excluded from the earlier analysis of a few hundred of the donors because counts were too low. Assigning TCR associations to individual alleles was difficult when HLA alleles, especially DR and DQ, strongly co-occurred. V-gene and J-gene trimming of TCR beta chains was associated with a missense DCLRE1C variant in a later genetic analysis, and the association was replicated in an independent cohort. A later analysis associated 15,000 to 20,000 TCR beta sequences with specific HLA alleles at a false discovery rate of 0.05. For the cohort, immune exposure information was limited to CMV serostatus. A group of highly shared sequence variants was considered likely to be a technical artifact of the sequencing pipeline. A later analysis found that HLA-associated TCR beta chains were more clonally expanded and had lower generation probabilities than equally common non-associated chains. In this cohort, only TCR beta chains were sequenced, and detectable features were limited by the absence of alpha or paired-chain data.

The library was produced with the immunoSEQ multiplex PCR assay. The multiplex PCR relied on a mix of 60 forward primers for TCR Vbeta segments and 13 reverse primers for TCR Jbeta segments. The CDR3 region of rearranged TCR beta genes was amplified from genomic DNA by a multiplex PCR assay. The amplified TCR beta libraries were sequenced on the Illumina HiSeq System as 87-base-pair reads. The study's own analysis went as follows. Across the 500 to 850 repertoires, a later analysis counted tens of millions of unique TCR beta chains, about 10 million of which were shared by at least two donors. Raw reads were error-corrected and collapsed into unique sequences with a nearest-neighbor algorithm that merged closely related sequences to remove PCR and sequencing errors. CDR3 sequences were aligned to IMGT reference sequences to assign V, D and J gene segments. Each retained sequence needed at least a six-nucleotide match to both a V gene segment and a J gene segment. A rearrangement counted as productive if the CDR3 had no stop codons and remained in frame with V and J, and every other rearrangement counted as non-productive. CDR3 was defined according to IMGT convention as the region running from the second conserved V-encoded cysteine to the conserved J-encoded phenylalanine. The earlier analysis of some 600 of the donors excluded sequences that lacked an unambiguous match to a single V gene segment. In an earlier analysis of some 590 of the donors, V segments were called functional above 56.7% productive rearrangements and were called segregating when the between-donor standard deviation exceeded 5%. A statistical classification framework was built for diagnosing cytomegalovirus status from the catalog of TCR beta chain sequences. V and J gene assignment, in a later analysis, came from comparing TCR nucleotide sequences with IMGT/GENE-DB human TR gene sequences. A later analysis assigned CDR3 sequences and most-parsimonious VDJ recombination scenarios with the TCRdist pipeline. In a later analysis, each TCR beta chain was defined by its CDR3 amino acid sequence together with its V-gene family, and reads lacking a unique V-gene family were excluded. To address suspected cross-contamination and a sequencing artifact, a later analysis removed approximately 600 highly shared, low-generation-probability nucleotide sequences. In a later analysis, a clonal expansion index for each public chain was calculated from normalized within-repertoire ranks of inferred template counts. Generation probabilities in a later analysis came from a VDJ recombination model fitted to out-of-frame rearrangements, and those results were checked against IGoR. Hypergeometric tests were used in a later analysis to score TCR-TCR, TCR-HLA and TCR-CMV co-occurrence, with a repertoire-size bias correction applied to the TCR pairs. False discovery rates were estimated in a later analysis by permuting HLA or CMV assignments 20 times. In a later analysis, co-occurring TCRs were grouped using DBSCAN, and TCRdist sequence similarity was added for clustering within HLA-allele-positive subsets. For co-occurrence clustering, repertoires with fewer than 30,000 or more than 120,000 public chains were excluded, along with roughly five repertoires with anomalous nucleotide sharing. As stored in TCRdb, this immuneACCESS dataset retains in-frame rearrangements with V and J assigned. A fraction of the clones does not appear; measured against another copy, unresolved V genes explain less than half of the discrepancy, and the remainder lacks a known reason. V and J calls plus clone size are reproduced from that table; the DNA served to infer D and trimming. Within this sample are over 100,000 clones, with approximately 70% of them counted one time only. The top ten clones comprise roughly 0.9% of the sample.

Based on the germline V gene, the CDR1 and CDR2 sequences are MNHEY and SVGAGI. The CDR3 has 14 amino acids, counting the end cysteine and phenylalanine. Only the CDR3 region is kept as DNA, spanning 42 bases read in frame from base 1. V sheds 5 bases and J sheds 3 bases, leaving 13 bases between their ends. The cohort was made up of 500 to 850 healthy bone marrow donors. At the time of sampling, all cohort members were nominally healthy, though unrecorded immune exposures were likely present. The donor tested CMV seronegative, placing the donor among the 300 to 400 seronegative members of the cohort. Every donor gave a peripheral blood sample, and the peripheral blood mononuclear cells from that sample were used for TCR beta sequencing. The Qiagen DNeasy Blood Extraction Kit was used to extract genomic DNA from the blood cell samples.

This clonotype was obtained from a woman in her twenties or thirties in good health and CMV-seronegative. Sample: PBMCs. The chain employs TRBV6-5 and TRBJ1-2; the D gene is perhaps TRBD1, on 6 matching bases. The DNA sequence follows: TGTGCCAGCAGTCGGGAAGGGGGGGACTATGGCTACACCTTC. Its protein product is CASSREGGDYGYTF.